This T cell receptor beta chain comes out of a study of blood T cells in healthy people across ages. Whole-study results and caveats: TCR beta diversity, measured per million T cells, fell in a roughly linear way with age.

Worth noting for this clonotype: Its antigen is currently unknown.

Together with a sample-barcoded 5' primer, a J-beta primer mix was included in a second PCR lasting about 7 to 12 cycles. A single record per CDR3 protein comes from TCRdb applying MiXCR to the 5' RACE reads. Of some 1,800,000 distinct CDR3 sequences listed, 30% to 40% are singletons. This CDR3 comprises 15 residues. CDR1 is ENHRY and CDR2 is SYGVKD in the germline V gene. The V end was cut by 3 bases, the J end by 4 bases, with 13 bases between. Researchers report isolating at least 6.5 million PBMCs per sample. The sample consisted of blood. The chain uses TRBV10-3 and TRBJ1-5, with D possibly being TRBD1 (6 bases). The receptor was derived from a human donor in good health. The CDR3 here is CAISDYRQDNQPQHF. The CDR3 region has the DNA TGTGCCATCAGTGATTATCGACAGGATAATCAGCCCCAGCATTTT.